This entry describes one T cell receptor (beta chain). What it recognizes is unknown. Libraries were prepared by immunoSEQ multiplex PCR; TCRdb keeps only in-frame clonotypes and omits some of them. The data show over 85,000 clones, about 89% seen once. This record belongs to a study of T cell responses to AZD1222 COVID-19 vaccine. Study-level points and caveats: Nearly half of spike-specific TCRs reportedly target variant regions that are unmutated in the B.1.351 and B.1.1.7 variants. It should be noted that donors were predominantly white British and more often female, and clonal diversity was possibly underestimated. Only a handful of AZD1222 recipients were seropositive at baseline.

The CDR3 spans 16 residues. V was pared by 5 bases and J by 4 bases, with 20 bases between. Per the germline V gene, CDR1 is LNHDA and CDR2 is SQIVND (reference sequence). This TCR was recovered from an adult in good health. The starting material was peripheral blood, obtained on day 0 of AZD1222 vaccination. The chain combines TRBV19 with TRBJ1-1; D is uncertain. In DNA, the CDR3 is TGTGCCAGTAGTTCTACTCCCCCCCGGGCGGGCACTGAAGCTTTCTTT. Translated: CASSSTPPRAGTEAFF.